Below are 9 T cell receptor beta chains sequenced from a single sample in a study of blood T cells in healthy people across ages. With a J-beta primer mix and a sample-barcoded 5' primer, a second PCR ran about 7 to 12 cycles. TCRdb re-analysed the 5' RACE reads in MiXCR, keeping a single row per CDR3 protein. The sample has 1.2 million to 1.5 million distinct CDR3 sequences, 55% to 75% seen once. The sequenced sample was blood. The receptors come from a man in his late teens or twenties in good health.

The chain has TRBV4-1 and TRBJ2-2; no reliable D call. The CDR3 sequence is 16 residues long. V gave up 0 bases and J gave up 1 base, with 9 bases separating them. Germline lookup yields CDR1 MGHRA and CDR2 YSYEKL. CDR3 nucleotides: TGCGCCAGCAGCCAAGAAGGCGGAGAGAACACCGGGGAGCTGTTTTTT. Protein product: CASSQEGGENTGELFF.

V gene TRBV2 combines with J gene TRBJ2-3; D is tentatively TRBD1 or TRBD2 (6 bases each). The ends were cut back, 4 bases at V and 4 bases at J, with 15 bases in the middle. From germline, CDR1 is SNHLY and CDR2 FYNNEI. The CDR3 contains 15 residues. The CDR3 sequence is CASSGGAGRSDTQYF. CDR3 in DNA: TGTGCCAGCAGTGGGGGGGCAGGGAGATCAGATACGCAGTATTTT. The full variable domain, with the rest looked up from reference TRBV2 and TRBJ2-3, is EPEVTQTPSHQVTQMGQEVILRCVPISNHLYFYWYRQILGQKVEFLVSFYNNEISEKSEIFDDQFSVERPDGSNFTLKIRSTKLEDSAMYFCASSGGAGRSDTQYFGPGTRLTVL.

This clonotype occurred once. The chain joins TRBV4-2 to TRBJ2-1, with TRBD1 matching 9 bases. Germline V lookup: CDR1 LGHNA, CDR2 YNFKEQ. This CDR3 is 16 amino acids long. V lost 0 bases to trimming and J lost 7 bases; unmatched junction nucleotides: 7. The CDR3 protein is CASSQESTGGENEQFF. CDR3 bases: TGTGCCAGCAGCCAAGAATCCACAGGGGGCGAAAATGAGCAGTTCTTC.

The CDR3, as DNA: TGTGCCAGCAGTTTAGGCGAGGACCTGGAGCAGTACTTC. It specifies CASSLGEDLEQYF. The J gene is TRBJ2-5, the V gene TRBV12-3 or TRBV12-4; no clear D. The CDR3 extends over 13 amino acids. V was cut by 1 base and J by 11 bases, with 14 bases left in between.

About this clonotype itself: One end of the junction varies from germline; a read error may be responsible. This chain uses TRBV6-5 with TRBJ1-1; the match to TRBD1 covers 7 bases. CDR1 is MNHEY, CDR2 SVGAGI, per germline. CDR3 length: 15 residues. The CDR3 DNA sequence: TGTGCCAGCACTTACCAACAGGGGATGAACACTGAAGCTTTCTTT. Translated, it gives CASTYQQGMNTEAFF.

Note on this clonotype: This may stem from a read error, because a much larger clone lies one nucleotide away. Here the CDR3 DNA reads TGTGCCAGCAGCGGACAGGCTAACTATGGCTACACCTTC. This encodes CASSGQANYGYTF. The chain uses TRBV2 and TRBJ1-2, with 7 bases that match TRBD1. The V gene's germline CDR1 is SNHLY and CDR2 FYNNEI. The V and J ends lost 6 bases and 0 bases, in that order; junction bases with no gene match: 1. The CDR3 is 13 amino acids.

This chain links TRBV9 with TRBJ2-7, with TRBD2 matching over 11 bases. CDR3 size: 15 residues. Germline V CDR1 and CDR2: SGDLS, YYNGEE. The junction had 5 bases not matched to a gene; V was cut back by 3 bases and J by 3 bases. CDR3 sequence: CASSAGTSGLYEQYF. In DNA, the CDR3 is TGTGCCAGCAGCGCCGGGACTAGCGGCCTCTACGAGCAGTACTTC.

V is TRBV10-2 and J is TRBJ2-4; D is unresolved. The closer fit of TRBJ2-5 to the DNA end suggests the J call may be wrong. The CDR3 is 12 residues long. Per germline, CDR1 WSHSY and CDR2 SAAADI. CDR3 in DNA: TGCGCCAGCAGTGCCCAGGTGGAGACCCAGTACTTC. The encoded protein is CASSAQVETQYF.

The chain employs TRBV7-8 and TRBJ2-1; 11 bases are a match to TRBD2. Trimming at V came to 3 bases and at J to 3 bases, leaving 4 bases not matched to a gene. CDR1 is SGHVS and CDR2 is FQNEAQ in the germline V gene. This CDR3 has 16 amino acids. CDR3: CASSFSGRAFYNEQFF. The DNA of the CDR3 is TGTGCCAGCAGCTTTAGCGGGAGGGCCTTCTACAATGAGCAGTTCTTC.